This T cell receptor (beta chain) appears in the sequencing data of a study of CD8 T cells in Susac syndrome. Germline lookup yields CDR1 SEHNR and CDR2 FQNEAQ (reference sequence). The CDR3 has 14 residues. V was shortened by 1 base and J by 4 bases, with 8 bases between the two germline ends. A quantity of 0.5 to 1 ug RNA underwent reverse transcription using random hexamers. From the immunoSEQ multiplex PCR reads, TCRdb called clonotypes with MiXCR, one entry per CDR3 protein. The sample shows about 300,000 distinct CDR3 sequences, around 91% of them seen only once. The chain has TRBV7-9 and TRBJ1-3; D gene ambiguous. Sample: CD8+ T cells from PBMCs. The sequence came from a human donor with multiple sclerosis. This CDR3 is CASSLVFQGNTIYF. Here the CDR3 DNA reads TGTGCCAGCAGCTTAGTTTTCCAGGGAAACACCATATATTTT.